These T cell receptor beta chains were read from a single sample in a study of CD8+CD57+ T cells in acquired aplastic anemia. TCRdb called the reads again in MiXCR, with one record for every CDR3 protein. The sample consists of around 180,000 distinct CDR3 sequences, approximately 48% of them appearing once. The sequenced sample was sorted CD4+, CD8+, or CD8+CD57+ T cells (not recorded which) from PBMCs. These receptors were obtained from a human donor with aplastic anemia. Both conserved end residues are trimmed from each CDR3. D genes are given only for firm matches.

TRBJ1-1	TRBV20-1	NA	SARGQDTEAF
TRBJ2-7	TRBV9	TRBD1	ATKDTGQNYYEQY
TRBJ1-3	TRBV9	NA	ASSVAGSGNTIY
TRBJ2-7	TRBV11-3	TRBD1	ASSLRTGGRDEQY
TRBJ2-7	TRBV2	TRBD1	ASSGQGGYEQY
TRBJ2-7	TRBV6-1	NA	ASSVGGAYGEQY
TRBJ1-6	TRBV20-1	NA	SVQGGNSPLH
TRBJ1-1	TRBV10-2	NA	ASSPINKPEAF
TRBJ2-5	TRBV10-3	NA	AISATSKETQY
TRBJ2-7	TRBV20-1	TRBD2	SARASGGKQY
TRBJ2-1	TRBV5-4	NA	ASSGGFVSYNEQF
TRBJ2-7	TRBV7-2	TRBD2	ASSRQRGPFYEQY
TRBJ2-2	TRBV10-3	TRBD1	AITKRQGSGELF
TRBJ2-3	TRBV5-6	TRBD2	ASSPSGGTQY
TRBJ1-2	TRBV20-1	NA	SASASGRTNYGYT
TRBJ1-5	TRBV19	NA	ASSWDPSQPQH
TRBJ1-3	TRBV5-5	TRBD1	ASSQGTGGTIY
TRBJ2-3	TRBV11-1	NA	ASSGREKTFDTQY
TRBJ2-7	TRBV7-9	NA	ASGVTNRYEQY
TRBJ2-7	TRBV2	TRBD2	AIIARGGPYEQY
TRBJ2-4	TRBV2	NA	ASLGRTPKNIQY
TRBJ1-4	TRBV20-1	NA	SAREGEYWNEKLF
TRBJ2-3	TRBV29-1	NA	SGGAGKDTQY
TRBJ2-1	TRBV29-1	TRBD2	SVVTSDRGNEQF
TRBJ2-3	TRBV5-1	NA	ASSLARGMRTTDTQY
TRBJ2-7	TRBV14	NA	ASSGPPYEQY
TRBJ2-2	TRBV7-7	NA	ASTPYETGELF
TRBJ1-2	TRBV6-5	NA	ASSYTNSNYGYT
TRBJ2-7	TRBV9	TRBD2	ASSASGGGTYEQY
TRBJ2-3	TRBV20-1	TRBD2	SAFLAGASDTQY
TRBJ2-1	TRBV19	TRBD2	ASVGGDEQF
TRBJ1-6	TRBV7-2	NA	ATADISNSPLH